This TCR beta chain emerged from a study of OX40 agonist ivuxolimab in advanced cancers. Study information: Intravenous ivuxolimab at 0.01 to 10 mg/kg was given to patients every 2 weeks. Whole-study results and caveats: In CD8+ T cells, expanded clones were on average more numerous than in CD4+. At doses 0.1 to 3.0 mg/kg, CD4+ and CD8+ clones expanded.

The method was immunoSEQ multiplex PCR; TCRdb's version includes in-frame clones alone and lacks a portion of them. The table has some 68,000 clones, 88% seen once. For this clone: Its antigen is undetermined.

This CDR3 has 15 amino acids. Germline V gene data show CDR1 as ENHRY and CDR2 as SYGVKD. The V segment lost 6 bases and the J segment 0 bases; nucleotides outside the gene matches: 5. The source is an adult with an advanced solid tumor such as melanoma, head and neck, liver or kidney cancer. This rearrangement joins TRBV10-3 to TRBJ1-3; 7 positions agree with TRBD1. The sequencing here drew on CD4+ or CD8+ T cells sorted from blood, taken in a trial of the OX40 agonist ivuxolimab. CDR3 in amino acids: CAISRQGGSGNTIYF. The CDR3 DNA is TGTGCCATCAGCCGACAGGGAGGCTCTGGAAACACCATATATTTT.